This T cell receptor (beta chain) was sequenced for a study of technical replicates of blood from a few donors. Measured with immunoSEQ multiplex PCR; TCRdb has only the in-frame clones, and not every one. The repertoire holds around 50,000 clones, around 90% seen once, with roughly 3.9% in the top ten. Trimming stripped 2 bases from V and 5 bases from J, with 16 bases between. This CDR3 contains 15 residues. CDR1 is ENHRY, CDR2 SYGVKD, per germline. This TCR came from a human donor in good health. Some clones in this sample may be carry-over from other donors' samples. This chain links TRBV10-3 with TRBJ2-7, with D perhaps TRBD2 (7 bases). The sequenced sample was PBMCs. CDR3 sequence reads: CAISERGGWSDEQYF. CDR3 DNA sequence: TGTGCCATCAGTGAGAGGGGGGGGTGGTCCGACGAGCAGTACTTC.